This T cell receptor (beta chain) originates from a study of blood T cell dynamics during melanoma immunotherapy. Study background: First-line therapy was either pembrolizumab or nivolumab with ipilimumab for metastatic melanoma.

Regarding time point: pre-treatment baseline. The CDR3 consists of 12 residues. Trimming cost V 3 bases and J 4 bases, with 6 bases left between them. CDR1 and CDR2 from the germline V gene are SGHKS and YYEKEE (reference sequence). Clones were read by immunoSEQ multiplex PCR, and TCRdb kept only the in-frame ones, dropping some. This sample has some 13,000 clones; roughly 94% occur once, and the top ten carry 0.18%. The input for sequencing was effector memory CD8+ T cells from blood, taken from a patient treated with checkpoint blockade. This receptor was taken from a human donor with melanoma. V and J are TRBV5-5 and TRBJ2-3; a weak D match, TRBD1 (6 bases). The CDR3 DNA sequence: TGTGCCAGCAGCTGGACAGCAGATACGCAGTATTTT. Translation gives CASSWTADTQYF.